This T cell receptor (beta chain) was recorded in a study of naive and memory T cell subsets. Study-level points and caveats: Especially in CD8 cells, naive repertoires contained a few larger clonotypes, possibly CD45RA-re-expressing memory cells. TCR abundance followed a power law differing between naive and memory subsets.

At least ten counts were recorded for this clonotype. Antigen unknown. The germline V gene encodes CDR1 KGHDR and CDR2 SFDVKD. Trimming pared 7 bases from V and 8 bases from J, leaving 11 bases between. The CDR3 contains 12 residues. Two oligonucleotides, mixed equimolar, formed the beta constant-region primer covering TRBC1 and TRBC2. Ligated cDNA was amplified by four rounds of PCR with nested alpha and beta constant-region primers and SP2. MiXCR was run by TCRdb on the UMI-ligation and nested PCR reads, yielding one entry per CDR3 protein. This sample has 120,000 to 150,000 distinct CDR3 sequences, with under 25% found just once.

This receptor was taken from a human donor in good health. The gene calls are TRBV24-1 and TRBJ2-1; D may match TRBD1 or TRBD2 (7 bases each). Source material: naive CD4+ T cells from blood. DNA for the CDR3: TGTGCCACCAGGGGAGGGGGCGATGAGCAGTTCTTC. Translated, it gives CATRGGGDEQFF.